Reported below is one T cell receptor beta chain. The antigen is unknown. Libraries were made from TCR beta cDNA, and they carried unique molecular identifiers. TCRdb fed the PCR reads into MiXCR, producing one record per CDR3 protein. The repertoire holds about 810,000 distinct CDR3 sequences, with approximately 57% as singletons. The sample originates from a study of post-analysis software for immune sequencing data. The study's findings and limits: Controls showed lower frequencies than patients for five or six TRBV segments, and TRBV5-6, TRBV5-1 and TRBV20-1 were among these.

V was clipped by 3 bases and J by 3 bases, with 14 bases between them. CDR3 length: 16 residues. Sequencing input: blood. This chain uses TRBV12-3 or TRBV12-4 with TRBJ1-4, with D possibly matching TRBD1 (6 bases). The TCR sequence derives from a girl aged 10-17 years with multiple sclerosis. The CDR3 is CASSLRPGVSNEKLFF. In nucleotides, the CDR3 is TGTGCCAGCAGTTTGAGGCCAGGGGTATCTAATGAAAAACTGTTTTTT.